This T cell receptor beta chain was obtained from a study of spatial heterogeneity in lung cancer. Study background: There were consistently more beta-chain sequences detected than alpha-chain sequences.

For this clonotype: What it recognizes is unknown.

Time point specified: blood at routine non-recurrence follow-up after resection. Sequencing covered unsorted whole RNA taken from tumor, nontumor lung or frozen PBMC. Trimming took 1 base from V and 1 from J; bases not matched to a gene: 8. The CDR3 contains 17 residues. Germline V gives CDR1 MGHRA, CDR2 YSYEKL. A single record per CDR3 protein comes from TCRdb applying MiXCR to the 5' RACE reads. The sample has tens of thousands of distinct CDR3 sequences; less than 9% are singletons. Findings and limits, study-wide: TCRs found ubiquitously expanded in tumor appeared in blood more at resection than at follow-up.

The sample consisted of PBMCs, taken at follow-up. The rearrangement joins TRBV4-1 to TRBJ1-1; TRBD1 matches 8 bases. This TCR came from a female donor with early-stage non-small cell lung cancer. The CDR3 here is CASSQAPSGTGNTEAFF. The CDR3 DNA is TGCGCCAGCAGCCAAGCCCCCTCCGGGACAGGGAACACTGAAGCTTTCTTT.